This entry describes one TCR beta chain. Its specificity is not known. The primer mix had 60 Vbeta and 13 Jbeta primers. Profiling relied on immunoSEQ multiplex PCR, and the TCRdb table lists in-frame clones only, not all of them. The table shows roughly 120,000 clones, with 70% to 80% occurring only once. V was cut by 0 bases and J by 1 base, with 7 bases left in between. The CDR3 contains 15 residues. Per the germline V gene, CDR1 is GTSNPN and CDR2 is SVGIG (reference sequence). This entry belongs to a study of cytomegalovirus exposure and HLA in healthy donors. Broader study findings: Presence/absence analyses treated sequencing depth as roughly uniform across donors. A later analysis, which compared TCR beta chains of equal frequency, found the HLA-associated ones more clonally expanded. With further analysis later on, most CMV-associated TCR beta chains appeared HLA-restricted.

The receptor was derived from a man aged 18 to 30 in good health and CMV-seronegative. The material sequenced was PBMCs. The chain employs TRBV30 and TRBJ2-6; no clear D gene. The CDR3, as DNA: TGTGCCTGGAGTGTACGAGGTTCTGGGGCCAACGTCCTGACTTTC. It encodes CAWSVRGSGANVLTF.